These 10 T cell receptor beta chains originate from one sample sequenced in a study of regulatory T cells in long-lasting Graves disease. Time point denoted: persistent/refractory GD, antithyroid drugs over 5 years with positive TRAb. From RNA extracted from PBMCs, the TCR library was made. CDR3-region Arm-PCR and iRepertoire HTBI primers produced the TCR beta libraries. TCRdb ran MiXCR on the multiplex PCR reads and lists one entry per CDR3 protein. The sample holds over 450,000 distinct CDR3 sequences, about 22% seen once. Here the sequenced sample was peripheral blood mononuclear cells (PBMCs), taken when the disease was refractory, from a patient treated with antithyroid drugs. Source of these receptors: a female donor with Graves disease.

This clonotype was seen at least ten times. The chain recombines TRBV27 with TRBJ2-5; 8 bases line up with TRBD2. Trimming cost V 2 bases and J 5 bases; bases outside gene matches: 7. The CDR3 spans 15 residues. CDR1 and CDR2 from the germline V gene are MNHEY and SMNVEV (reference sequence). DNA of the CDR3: TGTGCCAGCAGTTTAAGGTTTAGCGGGGCTGAGACCCAGTACTTC. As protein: CASSLRFSGAETQYF.

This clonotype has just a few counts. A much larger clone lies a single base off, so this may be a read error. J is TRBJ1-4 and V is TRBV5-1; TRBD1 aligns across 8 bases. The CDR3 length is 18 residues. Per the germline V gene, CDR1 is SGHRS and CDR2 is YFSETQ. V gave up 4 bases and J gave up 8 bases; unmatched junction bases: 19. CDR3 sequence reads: CASSPSRGRGRREEKLFF. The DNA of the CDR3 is TGCGCCAGCAGCCCGTCCCGGGGCAGGGGGCGGCGAGAGGAAAAACTGTTTTTT. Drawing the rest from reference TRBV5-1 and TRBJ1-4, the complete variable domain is KAGVTQTPRYLIKTRGQQVTLSCSPISGHRSVSWYQQTPGQGLQFLFEYFSETQRNKGNFPGRFSGRQFSNSRSEMNVSTLELGDSALYLCASSPSRGRGRREEKLFFGSGTQLSVL.

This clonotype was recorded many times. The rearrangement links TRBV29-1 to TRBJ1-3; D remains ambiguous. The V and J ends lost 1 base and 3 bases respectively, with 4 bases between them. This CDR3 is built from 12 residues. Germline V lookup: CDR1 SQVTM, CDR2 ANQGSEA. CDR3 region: CSVEVSGNTIYF. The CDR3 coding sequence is TGCAGCGTTGAAGTCAGTGGAAACACCATATATTTT.

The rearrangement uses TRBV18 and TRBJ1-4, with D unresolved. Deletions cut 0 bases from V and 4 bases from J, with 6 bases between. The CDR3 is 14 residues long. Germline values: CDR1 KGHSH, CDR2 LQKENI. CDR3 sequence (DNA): TGTGCCAGCTCACCACCGGCTAATAATGAAAAACTGTTTTTT. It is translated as CASSPPANNEKLFF.

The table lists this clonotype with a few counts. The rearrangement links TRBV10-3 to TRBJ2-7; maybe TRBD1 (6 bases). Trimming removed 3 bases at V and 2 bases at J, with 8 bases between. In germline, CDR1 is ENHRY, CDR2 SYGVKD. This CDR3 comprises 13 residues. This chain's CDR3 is CAISDRGTYEQYF. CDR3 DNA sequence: TGTGCCATCAGTGACAGGGGAACCTACGAGCAGTACTTC.

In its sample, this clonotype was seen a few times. The DNA of the CDR3 is TGTGCCAGTAGTTCGGAACCATGGGCTTTCTTT. It is translated as CASSSEPWAFF. The rearrangement uses TRBV19 and TRBJ1-1; D not certain. This CDR3 contains 11 residues. The V end was cut by 5 bases, the J end by 11 bases, with 12 bases between. Germline lookup yields CDR1 LNHDA and CDR2 SQIVND (reference sequence). Drawing the rest from reference TRBV19 and TRBJ1-1, the complete variable domain is DGGITQSPKYLFRKEGQNVTLSCEQNLNHDAMYWYRQDPGQGLRLIYYSQIVNDFQKGDIAEGYSVSREKKESFPLTVTSAQKNPTAFYLCASSSEPWAFFGQGTRLTVV.

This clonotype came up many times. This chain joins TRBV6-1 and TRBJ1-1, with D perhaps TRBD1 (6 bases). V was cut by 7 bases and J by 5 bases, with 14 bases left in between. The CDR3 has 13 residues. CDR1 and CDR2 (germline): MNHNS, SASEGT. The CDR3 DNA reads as TGTGCCAGCAATCTACAGGGAAGTACTGAAGCTTTCTTT. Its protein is CASNLQGSTEAFF.

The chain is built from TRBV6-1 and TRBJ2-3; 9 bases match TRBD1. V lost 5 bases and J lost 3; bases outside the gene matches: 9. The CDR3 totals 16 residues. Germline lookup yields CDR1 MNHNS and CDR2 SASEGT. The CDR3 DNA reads TGTGCCAGCAGTCAACAACCGGGACAGGGTACAGATACGCAGTATTTT. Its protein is CASSQQPGQGTDTQYF.

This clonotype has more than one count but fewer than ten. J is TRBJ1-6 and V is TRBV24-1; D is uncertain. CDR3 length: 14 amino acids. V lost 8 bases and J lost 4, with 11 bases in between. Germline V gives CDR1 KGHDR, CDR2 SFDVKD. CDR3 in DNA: TGTGCCACCACTCCGGCAGAGTATAATTCACCCCTCCACTTT. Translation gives CATTPAEYNSPLHF.

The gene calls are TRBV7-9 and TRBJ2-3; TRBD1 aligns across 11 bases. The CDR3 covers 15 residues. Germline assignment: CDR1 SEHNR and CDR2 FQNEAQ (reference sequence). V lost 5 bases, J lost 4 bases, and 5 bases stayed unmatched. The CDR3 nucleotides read TGTGCCAGCAGCGACGGACAGGGGGCCTCAGATACGCAGTATTTT. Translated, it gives CASSDGQGASDTQYF.